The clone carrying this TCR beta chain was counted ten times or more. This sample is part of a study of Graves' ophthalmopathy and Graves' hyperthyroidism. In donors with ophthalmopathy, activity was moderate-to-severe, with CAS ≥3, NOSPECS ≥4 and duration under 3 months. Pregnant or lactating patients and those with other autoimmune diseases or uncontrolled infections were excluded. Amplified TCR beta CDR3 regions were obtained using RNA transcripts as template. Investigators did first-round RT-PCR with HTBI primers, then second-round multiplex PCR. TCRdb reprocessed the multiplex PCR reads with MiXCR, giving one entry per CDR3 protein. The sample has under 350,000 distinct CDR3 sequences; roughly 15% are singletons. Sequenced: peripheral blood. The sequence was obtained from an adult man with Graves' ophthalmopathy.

The CDR3 here is CSASVLAGQETQYF. The CDR3 DNA follows: TGCAGTGCTAGCGTGCTAGCGGGCCAAGAGACCCAGTACTTC. The rearrangement uses TRBV20-1 and TRBJ2-5, with 8 bases identical to TRBD2. Germline V CDR1 and CDR2: DFQATT, SNEGSKA (reference sequence). V was pared by 3 bases and J by 1 base, with 4 bases of the junction left unmatched. This CDR3 is built from 14 residues.